This TCR beta chain derives from a study of blood T cell repertoires in COVID-19. Trimming took 7 bases from V and 4 from J; bases not matched to a gene: 7. Germline V gives CDR1 MNHEY, CDR2 SMNVEV (reference sequence). There are 15 residues in the CDR3. Adults between roughly 18 and 90 years of age took part from 20 to 25 US areas. The recovered donors of Cohort 3 showed two negative PCRs, clearance, or symptom resolution. In the authors' methods: Estimation of nucleated cell counts was performed using reference gene primer amplification. The method was immunoSEQ multiplex PCR; TCRdb's version includes in-frame clones alone and lacks a portion of them. From that table come the V and J calls and clone size; the DNA was used to work out D and trimming. The data show 250,000 to 300,000 clones, around 90% seen once.

The chain couples TRBV27 to TRBJ2-1; 10 positions agree with TRBD2. This receptor was obtained from a woman aged 25-40 years who had recovered from COVID-19. Sequencing was carried out using PBMCs or T cells enriched from blood (not recorded which). As DNA, the CDR3 is TGTGCCAGCATCCTAGCGGGAGCGAATTACAATGAGCAGTTCTTC. The encoded protein is CASILAGANYNEQFF.